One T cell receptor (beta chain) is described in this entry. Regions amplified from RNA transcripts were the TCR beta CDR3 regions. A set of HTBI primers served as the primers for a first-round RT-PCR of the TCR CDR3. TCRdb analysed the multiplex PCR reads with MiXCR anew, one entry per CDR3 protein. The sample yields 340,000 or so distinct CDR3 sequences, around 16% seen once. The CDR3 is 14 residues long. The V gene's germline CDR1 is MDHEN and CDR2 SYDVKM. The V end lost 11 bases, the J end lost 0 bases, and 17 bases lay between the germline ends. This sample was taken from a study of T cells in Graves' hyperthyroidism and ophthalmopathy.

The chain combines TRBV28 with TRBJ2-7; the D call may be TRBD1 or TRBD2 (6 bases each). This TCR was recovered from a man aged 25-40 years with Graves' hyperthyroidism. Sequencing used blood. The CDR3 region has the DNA TGTGCCGTAAGGGGGGAGTTAATCTCCTACGAGCAGTACTTC. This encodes CAVRGELISYEQYF.